The 28 T cell receptor beta chains below were found in one sample sequenced in a study of T-cell memory formation after mild COVID-19. TCRdb ran MiXCR on the 5' RACE reads and lists one entry per CDR3 protein. The sample carries over 350,000 distinct CDR3 sequences, about 15% recorded once. The sample comprised PBMCs or a T cell subset sorted from them (not recorded which). Source of these receptors: a man younger than 35 who had mild COVID-19 (a few samples of this study predate the infection). Cell type and time point are not known.

The chain links TRBV2 to TRBJ2-1; D not resolved. Trimming took 6 bases from V and 0 from J, leaving 9 bases between them. The CDR3 has 14 residues. The V gene's germline CDR1 is SNHLY and CDR2 FYNNEI. CDR3 DNA: TGTGCCAGCAGGACACGGAGCTCCTACAATGAGCAGTTCTTC. Protein sequence: CASRTRSSYNEQFF.

The rearrangement links TRBV10-3 to TRBJ2-5, with TRBD2 matching over 11 bases. The CDR3 totals 13 residues. The V gene's germline CDR1 is ENHRY and CDR2 SYGVKD. With V trimmed by 6 bases and J by 3 bases, 0 bases remained unmatched. The CDR3 sequence is CAIRGLAEETQYF. CDR3 DNA sequence: TGTGCCATCAGGGGACTAGCGGAAGAGACCCAGTACTTC.

This chain joins TRBV4-2 and TRBJ2-5; 11 bases align to TRBD2. V lost 4 bases to trimming and J lost 5 bases; unmatched junction nucleotides: 9. The CDR3 loop spans 16 amino acids. The germline V gene has CDR1 LGHNA and CDR2 YNFKEQ. CDR3 sequence: CASSRLSGGAGETQYF. For the CDR3, the DNA is TGTGCCAGCAGCCGCCTTAGCGGGGGGGCCGGGGAGACCCAGTACTTC.

In this sample, this clonotype turned up a few times. V gene TRBV9 combines with J gene TRBJ1-2; D perhaps matches TRBD1 (5 bases). Trimming stripped 0 bases from V and 4 bases from J, with 13 bases between. Germline V gene data show CDR1 as SGDLS and CDR2 as YYNGEE. The length of the CDR3 is 15 residues. The CDR3 region is CASSVGGRGGYGYTF. For the CDR3, the DNA is TGTGCCAGCAGCGTAGGAGGGAGGGGCGGCTATGGCTACACCTTC.

Note on this clonotype: The junction departs from germline at one end; a sequencing error may be responsible. The genes are TRBV25-1 and TRBJ2-1; TRBD2 aligns across 11 bases. The CDR3 consists of 15 residues. Germline CDR1 MGHDK, CDR2 SYGVNS. DNA of the CDR3: TGTGCCGGCAGTGAGGGACTAGCGGTGGGAAATGAGCAGTTCTTC. Amino acid sequence: CAGSEGLAVGNEQFF.

This clonotype was picked up a small number of times. This CDR3 reads CASGGNEQFF. Written as DNA, the CDR3 is TGTGCCAGCGGGGGGAATGAGCAGTTCTTC. V usage is TRBV7-9 and J usage is TRBJ2-1; TRBD2 is a possible D gene (6 bases). V lost 8 bases, J lost 7 bases, and 6 bases lay in between. The CDR3 has 10 residues. Per germline, CDR1 SEHNR and CDR2 FQNEAQ (reference sequence).

The chain recombines TRBV9 with TRBJ2-2; D call uncertain. The CDR3 runs to 13 residues. V was pared by 5 bases and J by 2 bases, with 7 bases between. The germline CDR1 and CDR2 sequences are SGDLS and YYNGEE. The CDR3 here is CASRPFNTGELFF. CDR3 in DNA: TGTGCCAGCAGACCCTTCAACACCGGGGAGCTGTTTTTT.

A few counts support this clonotype. V is TRBV29-1 and J is TRBJ2-1; 8 positions match TRBD2. The germline V gene encodes CDR1 SQVTM and CDR2 ANQGSEA. V trimming: 7 bases; J trimming: 1 base; junction bases outside the gene matches: 12. This CDR3 has 16 residues. The CDR3 loop reads CSAQKTGTRSYNEQFF. CDR3 in DNA: TGCAGCGCCCAAAAAACCGGGACTAGATCCTACAATGAGCAGTTCTTC.

The chain couples TRBV20-1 to TRBJ2-1; 10 positions match TRBD2. Unmatched junction bases numbered 3, after V lost 4 bases and J lost 3 bases. The CDR3 length is 14 residues. Germline V lookup: CDR1 DFQATT, CDR2 SNEGSKA (reference sequence). CDR3 sequence (DNA): TGCAGTGCTACCGGGACTAGCGACTACAATGAGCAGTTCTTC. Amino acid sequence: CSATGTSDYNEQFF.

The chain recombines TRBV6-6 with TRBJ2-1, with D possibly matching TRBD2 (5 bases). Germline CDR1 MNHNY, CDR2 SVGAGI (reference sequence). V was cut by 4 bases and J by 2 bases, with 12 bases left in between. The length of the CDR3 is 15 residues. CDR3 protein: CASSSEDEPYNEQFF. In nucleotides, the CDR3 is TGTGCCAGCAGTTCGGAGGATGAGCCCTACAATGAGCAGTTCTTC.

This clonotype was picked up many times. The rearrangement uses TRBV5-6 and TRBJ2-6, with 7 positions matching TRBD1. V gave up 4 bases and J gave up 0 bases; unmatched junction bases: 10. The CDR3 loop spans 18 amino acids. Germline CDR1 reads SGHDT; CDR2 reads YYEEEE. CDR3 protein: CASSLLRDRHSGANVLTF. CDR3 DNA sequence: TGTGCCAGCAGCCTCCTCCGGGACAGACACTCTGGGGCCAACGTCCTGACTTTC.

This clonotype was counted between two and nine times. This sequence joins TRBV6-6 and TRBJ2-7, with TRBD1 as a possible D gene (5 bases). Germline CDR1 MNHNY, CDR2 SVGAGI (reference sequence). The CDR3 is 16 amino acids. V lost 5 bases to trimming and J lost 3 bases, with 20 bases between them. The CDR3: CASSLGYTGTLYEQYF. CDR3 sequence (DNA): TGTGCCAGCAGTCTAGGTTATACAGGCACCCTCTACGAGCAGTACTTC.

The chain recombines TRBV6-5 with TRBJ2-3; TRBD2 matches 10 bases. Losses at the gene ends were 0 bases for V and 5 bases for J; bases not matched to a gene: 8. The CDR3 totals 17 residues. Germline V lookup: CDR1 MNHEY, CDR2 SVGAGI. CDR3 amino acids: CASSYSGSGGALDTQYF. CDR3 DNA: TGTGCCAGCAGTTACTCGGGGAGCGGGGGGGCCTTAGATACGCAGTATTTT.

This clonotype was seen only a few times. The rearrangement links TRBV5-1 to TRBJ1-1; TRBD1 aligns across 9 bases. CDR3 size: 14 residues. J was trimmed by 5 bases and V by 3 bases; bases with no gene match: 5. Germline V gene lookup returns CDR1 SGHRS and CDR2 YFSETQ. In DNA, the CDR3 is TGCGCCAGCAGCTGGGACAGGGCGGGAACTGAAGCTTTCTTT. Amino acid sequence: CASSWDRAGTEAFF.

The chain joins TRBV12-3 or TRBV12-4 to TRBJ2-1; D tentatively fits TRBD1 or TRBD2 (5 bases each). CDR3 length equals 16 residues. V was pared by 1 base and J by 9 bases, with 19 bases between. CDR3 DNA: TGTGCCAGCAGTTTAGTTGGGACGAGGATGTTTCGTGAGCAGTTCTTC. Protein sequence: CASSLVGTRMFREQFF.

The chain joins TRBV6-6 to TRBJ1-6; D call uncertain. CDR1 is MNHNY and CDR2 is SVGAGI in the germline V gene (reference sequence). The V gene lost 0 bases and the J gene lost 7 bases, with 13 bases spanning the gap. The CDR3 has 16 residues. The CDR3 nucleotides are TGTGCCAGCAGTTACTCCGGTGGCGCTAGGAATTCACCCCTCCACTTT. Its protein is CASSYSGGARNSPLHF.

This clonotype was counted between two and nine times. The V and J genes are TRBV29-1 and TRBJ1-1; the D gene is possibly TRBD1 (6 bases). V gave up 6 bases and J gave up 10 bases, with 15 bases separating them. CDR3 length: 11 residues. CDR1 is SQVTM and CDR2 is ANQGSEA in the germline V gene. CDR3 sequence reads: CSVLGGLRAFF. The CDR3 DNA reads TGCAGCGTCCTAGGGGGTTTGAGAGCTTTCTTT.

This clonotype turned up a few times. J is TRBJ2-5 and V is TRBV7-8, with 9 bases fitting TRBD2. The CDR3 consists of 18 residues. The V segment lost 2 bases and the J segment 6 bases; nucleotides outside the gene matches: 16. Germline loops: CDR1 SGHVS, CDR2 FQNEAQ. The CDR3 coding sequence is TGTGCCAGCAGCTTATCGGGAGGCGGGCTAGCGGGGTATAAGACCCAGTACTTC. It codes for CASSLSGGGLAGYKTQYF.

This clonotype has more than one count but fewer than ten. The CDR3 nucleotides read TGCGCCAGCAGCCACGACGACACCGGGGGCATCTCCAATGAGCAGTTCTTC. It specifies CASSHDDTGGISNEQFF. The rearrangement joins TRBV4-1 to TRBJ2-1, with D tentatively TRBD1 or TRBD2 (6 bases each). Trimming removed 3 bases from V and 6 bases from J, with 21 bases in between. This CDR3 spans 17 amino acids. In germline, CDR1 is MGHRA, CDR2 YSYEKL.

The V call is TRBV5-4, the J call TRBJ1-1, with 8 bases matching TRBD1. The V gene end was trimmed by 3 bases and the J gene end by 4 bases; junction bases not matched to a gene: 8. CDR3 length: 15 residues. CDR1 and CDR2 from the germline V gene are SGHNT and YYREEE (reference sequence). CDR3 nucleotides: TGTGCCAGCAGCTCCAACAGGGGGGAGGGCACTGAAGCTTTCTTT. Its protein is CASSSNRGEGTEAFF.

CDR3 sequence (DNA): TGTGCCACCAGCCGCCGGACAGGGCTCTACCCCGGGGAGCTGTTTTTT. Translating it yields CATSRRTGLYPGELFF. The V gene is TRBV15, the J gene TRBJ2-2, with TRBD1 matching over 8 bases. The germline CDR1 and CDR2 sequences are LNHNV and YYDKDF (reference sequence). J gave up 6 bases and V 5 bases, and 11 bases lay outside the gene matches. The CDR3 is 16 residues long.

The V gene is TRBV12-3 or TRBV12-4, the J gene TRBJ2-5, with 8 positions matching TRBD2. CDR3 length: 16 residues. Germline trimming cut 6 bases from V and 5 bases from J; bases unmatched to any gene: 14. The CDR3 region is CASRPTAGGPSETQYF. The CDR3 nucleotides are TGTGCCAGCAGACCCACGGCGGGGGGCCCTTCCGAGACCCAGTACTTC.

Only a few counts were recorded for this clonotype. The chain combines TRBV5-1 with TRBJ1-1, with 11 nucleotides matching TRBD1. The ends lost 2 bases at V and 1 base at J; junction bases unmatched: 4. The germline V gene has CDR1 SGHRS and CDR2 YFSETQ. This CDR3 comprises 16 residues. CDR3 sequence reads: CASSFPGQGANTEAFF. The CDR3 DNA reads as TGCGCCAGCAGCTTCCCCGGACAGGGGGCGAACACTGAAGCTTTCTTT. The full variable domain, with the rest looked up from reference TRBV5-1 and TRBJ1-1, is KAGVTQTPRYLIKTRGQQVTLSCSPISGHRSVSWYQQTPGQGLQFLFEYFSETQRNKGNFPGRFSGRQFSNSRSEMNVSTLELGDSALYLCASSFPGQGANTEAFFGQGTRLTVV.

The chain combines TRBV29-1 with TRBJ1-3; no clear D gene. This CDR3 spans 15 amino acids. V was trimmed by 6 bases and J by 16 bases, leaving 31 bases between them. CDR1 is SQVTM and CDR2 is ANQGSEA in the germline V gene. The CDR3 loop is CSVNAGPTYSHPQYF. CDR3 bases: TGCAGCGTGAATGCCGGGCCCACCTACAGCCACCCTCAGTATTTT.

A few counts support this clonotype. The V call is TRBV10-3, the J call TRBJ1-6, with D tentatively TRBD1 (6 bases). Trimming took 7 bases from V and 5 from J, leaving 9 bases between them. There are 13 residues in the CDR3. Per germline, CDR1 ENHRY and CDR2 SYGVKD. This chain's CDR3 is CAIKDSNNSPLHF. CDR3 sequence (DNA): TGTGCCATCAAGGACAGTAATAATTCACCCCTCCACTTT.

The rearrangement links TRBV12-3 or TRBV12-4 to TRBJ2-6, with 16 bases fitting TRBD2. J lost 3 bases, V lost 10 bases, and 9 bases had no gene match. This CDR3 has 18 residues. The CDR3, as DNA: TGTGCCACAATCGGGACTAGCGGGGGGGCCCGTGGGGCCAACGTCCTGACTTTC. It specifies CATIGTSGGARGANVLTF.

A single count supports this clonotype. This rearrangement joins TRBV24-1 to TRBJ1-5; D ambiguous. V shed 4 bases and J shed 0 bases, with 6 bases lying between them. Per germline, CDR1 KGHDR and CDR2 SFDVKD. The CDR3 runs 14 residues. CDR3 in amino acids: CATSDPSSNQPQHF. In nucleotides, the CDR3 is TGTGCCACCAGTGACCCGAGTAGCAATCAGCCCCAGCATTTT.

Regarding this clonotype: This may be a read error: a much more frequent sequence differs by one nucleotide. The V and J genes are TRBV6-2 or TRBV6-3 and TRBJ1-1, with 10 bases matching TRBD1. The V segment lost 4 bases and the J segment 1 base; nucleotides outside the gene matches: 0. Per the germline V gene, CDR1 is MNHEY and CDR2 is SVGEGT. The length of the CDR3 is 14 residues. CDR3 loop: CASSWTGGNTEAFF. The CDR3 DNA reads TGTGCCAGCAGTTGGACAGGGGGGAACACTGAAGCTTTCTTT.